A selection of T cell receptor beta chains follows, all from one sample in a study of identical twins. MiXCR, applied by TCRdb to the 5' RACE reads, yields one record per CDR3 protein. The table shows 500,000 to 600,000 distinct CDR3 sequences, with 22% occurring only once. These data were also filed under a second study, of T cells expressing NK-cell markers.

The material sequenced was CD4+ T cells sorted from blood. Receptors originate from a woman aged 18 to 35 in good health. Each CDR3 is given with its conserved first and last residue. The D gene is left open where the match is weak. Only part of the rows carry a size: once, few, many, or a class if the clone is expanded.

J gene,D gene,clone size,V gene,CDR3 DNA,CDR3 protein
TRBJ1-1,-,-,TRBV15,TGTGCCACCAGCAGAGAGGAGGCAGCCACTGAAGCTTTCTTT,CATSREEAATEAFF
TRBJ2-1,TRBD2,few,TRBV20-1,TGCAGTGCTAGAAAAGCGGGACTGGACTACAATGAGCAGTTCTTC,CSARKAGLDYNEQFF
TRBJ2-1,TRBD1,-,TRBV20-1,TGCAGTGCTAGAGCGGGACAGGGGGCATCTAATGAGCAGTTCTTC,CSARAGQGASNEQFF
TRBJ1-4,-,-,TRBV29-1,TGCAGCGAGATAGACGGGACTTCCCCAACTAATGAAAAACTGTTTTTT,CSEIDGTSPTNEKLFF
TRBJ2-1,-,few,TRBV7-9,TGTGCCAGCAGCCCCCCCGGGGACTGGCAGTTCTTC,CASSPPGDWQFF
TRBJ2-7,-,-,TRBV7-9,TGTGCCAGCAGCTTAGGGTCGGTTGCCGGACAGACCGAGCAGTACTTC,CASSLGSVAGQTEQYF
TRBJ1-2,-,-,TRBV19,TGTGCCAGTAAGGGTTCGACTGGCTACACCTTC,CASKGSTGYTF
TRBJ2-3,-,few,TRBV18,TGTGCCAGCTCAACCTTGACTAAAGATACGCAGTATTTT,CASSTLTKDTQYF
TRBJ2-7,TRBD2,few,TRBV9,TGTGCCAGCAGCGTAGGAACTAGCGGGAAAACCTACGAGCAGTACTTC,CASSVGTSGKTYEQYF
TRBJ2-7,TRBD2,-,TRBV12-3/TRBV12-4,TGTGCCAGCAGTTCCCCCGGGACTAGCGGGCGATCCTACGAGCAGTACTTC,CASSSPGTSGRSYEQYF
TRBJ1-2,TRBD1,few,TRBV18,TGTGCCAGCTCACCCTACACCGGGACAGCCCATGGCTACACCTTC,CASSPYTGTAHGYTF
TRBJ2-3,TRBD2,-,TRBV7-2,TGTGCCAGCAGCTTAGGAGGTGCGGGAGGGGCAAGAGGGCAGTATTTT,CASSLGGAGGARGQYF
TRBJ2-5,-,few,TRBV20-1,TGCAGTGCTTGCCCGGACAGCCCAGCTCAAGAGACCCAGTACTTC,CSACPDSPAQETQYF
TRBJ2-5,TRBD2,once,TRBV12-3/TRBV12-4,TGTGCCAGCAAGGGCGGGAGAGCTCAAGAGACCCAGTACTTC,CASKGGRAQETQYF
TRBJ1-1,TRBD1,few,TRBV7-6,TGTGCCAGCAGCCCGCACCCGACAGGGGTGAACACTGAAGCTTTCTTT,CASSPHPTGVNTEAFF
TRBJ1-4,-,few,TRBV7-9,TGTGCCAGCGGATTACAGGGAAGTAATGAAAAACTGTTTTTT,CASGLQGSNEKLFF
TRBJ1-5,-,many,TRBV12-3/TRBV12-4,TGTGCCAGCAGGAAGGGGAATCTCAGCAATCAGCCCCAGCATTTT,CASRKGNLSNQPQHF
TRBJ1-1,-,many,TRBV11-3,TGTGCCAGCAGCTTGCCCTACAGGGAAGGTGGCACTGAAGCTTTCTTT,CASSLPYREGGTEAFF
TRBJ1-2,-,few,TRBV12-3/TRBV12-4,TGTGCCAGCAGTGCCAGTATCTATGGCTACACCTTC,CASSASIYGYTF
TRBJ2-1,TRBD2,few,TRBV6-1,TGTGCCAGCAGGCAACGTGGAAAACTAGCGGGAGGGGATGAGCAGTTCTTC,CASRQRGKLAGGDEQFF
TRBJ2-1,-,-,TRBV20-1,TGCAGTGCTAGAGATCGACCGAGCTCCTACAATGAGCAGTTCTTC,CSARDRPSSYNEQFF
TRBJ2-1,TRBD1,-,TRBV24-1,TGTGCCACCTCGGACAGGTCCGATGAGCAGTTCTTC,CATSDRSDEQFF
TRBJ1-4,-,-,TRBV5-6,TGTGCCAGCAGCGGGGCAGGTGGGGCTAATGAAAAACTGTTTTTT,CASSGAGGANEKLFF
TRBJ2-2,-,many,TRBV12-3/TRBV12-4,TGTGCCAGCAGGGGGGGTCCTAACACCGGGGAGCTGTTTTTT,CASRGGPNTGELFF
TRBJ2-1,TRBD2,-,TRBV7-2,TGTGCCAGCAGCTTAGAGCGACTAGCGGGAGGGACTGAGCAGTTCTTC,CASSLERLAGGTEQFF
TRBJ2-1,-,-,TRBV29-1,TGCAGCCTCTTCATTAGCAGCTATGACAATGAGCAGTTCTTC,CSLFISSYDNEQFF
TRBJ1-1,TRBD1,-,TRBV20-1,TGCAGTGGGAAGCAGGGGGCGCGGGACACTGAAGCTTTCTTT,CSGKQGARDTEAFF
TRBJ1-6,TRBD1,few,TRBV20-1,TGCAGTGCTAAAACCGGGACAGATAATTCACCCCTCCACTTT,CSAKTGTDNSPLHF
TRBJ2-3,TRBD2,-,TRBV6-1,TGTGCCAGCACCCTGGGACTAGCGGGGCGCACAGATACGCAGTATTTT,CASTLGLAGRTDTQYF
TRBJ1-4,-,few,TRBV5-1,TGCGCCAGCAGCTTGGGACAGCATAATGAAAAACTGTTTTTT,CASSLGQHNEKLFF
TRBJ2-2,TRBD2,-,TRBV20-1,TGCAGTGCTTCCCCTAGCGGGAAGGCCGGGGAGCTGTTTTTT,CSASPSGKAGELFF
TRBJ2-7,TRBD1,few,TRBV20-1,TGCAGTGCTAGTCAGGGACAGTACGAGCAGTACTTC,CSASQGQYEQYF
TRBJ2-4,-,few,TRBV5-5,TGTGCCAGCAGCTTGGTTGAACTAAACATTCAGTACTTC,CASSLVELNIQYF
TRBJ1-6,-,few,TRBV10-2,TGCGCCACCTCCGGAAGTGGGGGGCTGAATTCACCCCTCCACTTT,CATSGSGGLNSPLHF
TRBJ2-3,-,-,TRBV20-1,TGCAGTGCTAGACCGCAGGGTAGATTGGATACGCAGTATTTT,CSARPQGRLDTQYF
TRBJ2-1,-,-,TRBV5-6,TGTGCCAGCAGCTTGGTGGGTTGGGACAATGAGCAGTTCTTC,CASSLVGWDNEQFF
TRBJ2-7,-,-,TRBV7-2,TGTGCCAGCAGCTTAGCGGGGGGGCCTTACTACGAGCAGTACTTC,CASSLAGGPYYEQYF
TRBJ2-1,-,few,TRBV6-2/TRBV6-3,TGTGCCAGCAGTTACTCGAGTAGTAATGAGCAGTTCTTC,CASSYSSSNEQFF
TRBJ2-5,-,few,TRBV6-2/TRBV6-3,TGTGCCAGCAGTTACAGGCTAGCGGAGACCCAGTACTTC,CASSYRLAETQYF
TRBJ2-3,TRBD2,many,TRBV20-1,TGCAGTGCCCCTCCGGGACTAAACACAGATACGCAGTATTTT,CSAPPGLNTDTQYF
TRBJ1-4,-,few,TRBV21-1,TGTGCCAGCAGCGGAGGACGGCACTCTAATGAAAAACTGTTTTTT,CASSGGRHSNEKLFF
TRBJ2-7,-,-,TRBV6-1,TGTGCCAGCAGTCCGCCTTCTCGGCACGAGCAGTACTTC,CASSPPSRHEQYF
TRBJ2-3,-,few,TRBV10-3,TGTGCCATCAGTGTGGAGGGCCGAGATACGCAGTATTTT,CAISVEGRDTQYF
TRBJ2-5,-,-,TRBV20-1,TGCAGTATGCGGAAGGTCGAAGAGACCCAGTACTTC,CSMRKVEETQYF
TRBJ2-2,TRBD1,-,TRBV12-3/TRBV12-4,TGTGCCAGCAGTCACCGGGACAGACCTACCGGGGAGCTGTTTTTT,CASSHRDRPTGELFF
TRBJ2-3,TRBD2,-,TRBV7-9,TGTGCCAGCAGCCCGAGCCCCGGGACTACAACAGATACGCAGTATTTT,CASSPSPGTTTDTQYF
TRBJ2-5,-,-,TRBV6-2/TRBV6-3,TGTGCCAGCAGCTCCTGGGAGGAAGAGACCCAGTACTTC,CASSSWEEETQYF
TRBJ1-2,-,many,TRBV21-1,TGTGCCAGCAGCCCTACCGACCCTGACTATGGCTACACCTTC,CASSPTDPDYGYTF
TRBJ1-1,-,few,TRBV7-2,TGTGCCAGCAGCTTATATTCTTTTGGGGCAGCAACTTTCTTT,CASSLYSFGAATFF
TRBJ2-1,TRBD2,few,TRBV4-3,TGCGCCAGCAGCCAAGTAGGGACTAGCGGGCGAAATGAGCAGTTCTTC,CASSQVGTSGRNEQFF
TRBJ2-3,-,few,TRBV20-1,TGCAGTGCTAGAGTCTCGGACGGCTCCGTGGGGAAAGTGGATACGCAGTATTTT,CSARVSDGSVGKVDTQYF
TRBJ2-5,TRBD2,-,TRBV5-1,TGCGCCAGCACCCGGGGGGGGGGAGTTCAAGAGACCCAGTACTTC,CASTRGGGVQETQYF
TRBJ2-2,TRBD2,few,TRBV15,TGTGCCACCAGCAGAGAAGCGGGGGACACCGGGGAGCTGTTTTTT,CATSREAGDTGELFF
TRBJ1-2,TRBD1,few,TRBV10-3,TGTGCCATCTACCCGGGACAGGGTTATGGCTACACCTTC,CAIYPGQGYGYTF
TRBJ2-1,-,-,TRBV5-1,TGCGCCAGCAGCAATAGACAGGTGGACAATGAGCAGTTCTTC,CASSNRQVDNEQFF
TRBJ1-6,-,-,TRBV29-1,TGCAGCGCCGAGGGTCGGAAGAATTCACCCCTCCACTTT,CSAEGRKNSPLHF
TRBJ2-1,TRBD2,many,TRBV4-1,TGCGCCAGCAGCTACCGCGGGACTAGGGAGTATGGTGAGCAGTTCTTC,CASSYRGTREYGEQFF
TRBJ2-1,TRBD2,-,TRBV13,TGTGCCAGCAGCAGCGAAGGGCGAGCTAGCGGCTACAATGAGCAGTTCTTC,CASSSEGRASGYNEQFF
TRBJ1-2,-,many,TRBV7-2,TGTGCCAGCAGCTTATCTCATGGCTACACCTTC,CASSLSHGYTF